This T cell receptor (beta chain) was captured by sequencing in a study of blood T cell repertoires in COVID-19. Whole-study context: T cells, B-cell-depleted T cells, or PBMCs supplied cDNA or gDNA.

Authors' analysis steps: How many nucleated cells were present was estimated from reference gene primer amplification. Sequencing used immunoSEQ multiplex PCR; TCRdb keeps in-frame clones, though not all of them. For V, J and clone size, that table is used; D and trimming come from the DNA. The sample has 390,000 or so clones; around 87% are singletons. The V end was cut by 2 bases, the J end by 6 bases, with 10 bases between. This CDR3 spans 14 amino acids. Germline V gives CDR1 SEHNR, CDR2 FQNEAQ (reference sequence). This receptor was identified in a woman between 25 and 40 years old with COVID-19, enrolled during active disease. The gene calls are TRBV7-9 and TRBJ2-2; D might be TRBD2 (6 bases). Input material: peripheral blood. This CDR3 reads CASSLSRESGELFF. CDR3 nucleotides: TGTGCCAGCAGCTTAAGTCGGGAGTCCGGGGAGCTGTTTTTT. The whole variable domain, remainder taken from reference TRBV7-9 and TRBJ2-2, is DTGVSQNPRHKITKRGQNVTFRCDPISEHNRLYWYRQTLGQGPEFLTYFQNEAQLEKSRLLSDRFSAERPKGSFSTLEIQRTEQGDSAMYLCASSLSRESGELFFGEGSRLTVL.